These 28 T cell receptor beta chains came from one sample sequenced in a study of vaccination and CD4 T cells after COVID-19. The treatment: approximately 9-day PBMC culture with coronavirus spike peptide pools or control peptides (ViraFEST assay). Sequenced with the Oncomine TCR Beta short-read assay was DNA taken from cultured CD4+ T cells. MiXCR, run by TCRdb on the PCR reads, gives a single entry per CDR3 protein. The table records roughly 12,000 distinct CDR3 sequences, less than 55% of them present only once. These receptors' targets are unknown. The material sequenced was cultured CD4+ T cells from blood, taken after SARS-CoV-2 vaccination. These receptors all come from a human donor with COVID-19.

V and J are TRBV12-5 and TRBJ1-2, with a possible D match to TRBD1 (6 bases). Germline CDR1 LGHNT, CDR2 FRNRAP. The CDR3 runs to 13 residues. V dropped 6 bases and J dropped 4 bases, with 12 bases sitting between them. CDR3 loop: CASGLGQSYGYTF. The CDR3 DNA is TGTGCTAGTGGACTCGGACAGAGCTATGGCTACACCTTC.

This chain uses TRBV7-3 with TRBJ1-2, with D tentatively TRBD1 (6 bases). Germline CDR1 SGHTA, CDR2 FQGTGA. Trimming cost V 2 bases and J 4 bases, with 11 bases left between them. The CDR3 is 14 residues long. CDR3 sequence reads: CASSLGQGSYGYTF. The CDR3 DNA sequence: TGTGCCAGCAGCTTAGGCCAGGGGAGCTATGGCTACACCTTC. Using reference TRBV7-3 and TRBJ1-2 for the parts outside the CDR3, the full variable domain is GAGVSQTPSNKVTEKGKYVELRCDPISGHTALYWYRQSLGQGPEFLIYFQGTGAADDSGLPNDRFFAVRPEGSVSTLKIQRTERGDSAVYLCASSLGQGSYGYTFGSGTRLTVV.

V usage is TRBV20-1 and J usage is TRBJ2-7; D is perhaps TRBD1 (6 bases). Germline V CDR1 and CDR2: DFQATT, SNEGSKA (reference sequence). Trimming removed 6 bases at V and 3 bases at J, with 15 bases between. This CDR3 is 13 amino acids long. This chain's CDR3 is CSAPLGADYEQYF. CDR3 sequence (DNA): TGCAGTGCCCCTTTGGGGGCCGACTACGAGCAGTACTTC.

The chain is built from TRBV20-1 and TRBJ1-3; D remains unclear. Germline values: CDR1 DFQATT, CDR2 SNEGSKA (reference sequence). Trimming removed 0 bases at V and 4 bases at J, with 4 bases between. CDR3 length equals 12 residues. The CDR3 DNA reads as TGCAGTGCTAGAGATCCGGGAAACACCATATATTTT. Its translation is CSARDPGNTIYF.

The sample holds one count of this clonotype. The CDR3 nucleotides read TGTGCCAGCAGTTATCTGGGGCGGGATAATGAGCAGTTCTTC. Protein sequence: CASSYLGRDNEQFF. The chain employs TRBV27 and TRBJ2-1; D perhaps matches TRBD2 (6 bases). Trimming shortened V by 4 bases and J by 7 bases, and 14 bases separated the two germline ends. Germline loops: CDR1 MNHEY, CDR2 SMNVEV (reference sequence). This CDR3 has 14 amino acids.

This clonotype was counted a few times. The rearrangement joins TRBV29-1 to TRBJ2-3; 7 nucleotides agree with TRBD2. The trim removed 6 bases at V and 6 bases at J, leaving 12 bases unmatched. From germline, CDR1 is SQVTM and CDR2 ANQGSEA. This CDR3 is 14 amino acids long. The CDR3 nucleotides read TGCAGCGTACGGACCGGGACTATGAAGGATACGCAGTATTTT. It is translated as CSVRTGTMKDTQYF.

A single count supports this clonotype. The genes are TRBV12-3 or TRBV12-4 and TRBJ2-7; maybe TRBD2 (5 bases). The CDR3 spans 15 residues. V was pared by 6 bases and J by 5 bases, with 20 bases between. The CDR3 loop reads CASRGGRRTGNEQYF. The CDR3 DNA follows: TGTGCCAGCAGGGGCGGCCGACGAACGGGGAACGAGCAGTACTTC.

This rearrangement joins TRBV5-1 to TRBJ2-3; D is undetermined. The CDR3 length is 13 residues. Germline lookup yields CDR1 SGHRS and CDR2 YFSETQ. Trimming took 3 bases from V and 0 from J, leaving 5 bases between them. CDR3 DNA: TGCGCCAGCAGCTCCTATAGCACAGATACGCAGTATTTT. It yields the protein CASSSYSTDTQYF.

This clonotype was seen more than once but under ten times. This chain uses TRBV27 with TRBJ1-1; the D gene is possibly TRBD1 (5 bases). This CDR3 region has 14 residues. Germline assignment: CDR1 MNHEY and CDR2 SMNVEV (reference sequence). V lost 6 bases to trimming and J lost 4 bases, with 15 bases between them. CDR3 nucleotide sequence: TGTGCCAGCAGGGGGAATGGGGGATCCACTGAAGCTTTCTTT. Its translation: CASRGNGGSTEAFF.

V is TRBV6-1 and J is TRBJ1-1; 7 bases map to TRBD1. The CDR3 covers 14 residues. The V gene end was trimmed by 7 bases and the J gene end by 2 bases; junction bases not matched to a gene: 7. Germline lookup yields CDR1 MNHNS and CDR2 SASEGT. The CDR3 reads CASTLRQGNTEAFF. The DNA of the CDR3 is TGTGCCAGCACCCTACGACAGGGCAACACTGAAGCTTTCTTT.

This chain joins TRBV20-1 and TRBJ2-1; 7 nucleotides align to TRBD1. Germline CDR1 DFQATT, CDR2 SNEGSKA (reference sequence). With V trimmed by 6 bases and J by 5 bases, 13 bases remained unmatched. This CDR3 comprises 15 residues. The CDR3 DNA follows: TGCAGTGCGAGAACCCACGGACAGGTTAACAATGAGCAGTTCTTC. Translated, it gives CSARTHGQVNNEQFF.

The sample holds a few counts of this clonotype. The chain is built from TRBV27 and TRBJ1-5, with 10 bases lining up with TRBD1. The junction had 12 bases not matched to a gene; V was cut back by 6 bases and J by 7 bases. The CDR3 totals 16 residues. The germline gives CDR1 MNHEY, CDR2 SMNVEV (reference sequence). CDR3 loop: CASSPGEGQGWQPQHF. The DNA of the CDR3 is TGTGCCAGCAGCCCGGGTGAGGGACAGGGGTGGCAGCCCCAGCATTTT.

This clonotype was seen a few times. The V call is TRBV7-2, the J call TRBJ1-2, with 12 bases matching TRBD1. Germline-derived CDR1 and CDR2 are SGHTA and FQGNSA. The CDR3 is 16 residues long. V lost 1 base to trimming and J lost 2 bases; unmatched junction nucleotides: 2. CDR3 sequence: CASSLVGTGGNYGYTF. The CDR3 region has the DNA TGTGCCAGCAGCTTAGTAGGGACAGGGGGCAACTATGGCTACACCTTC.

The CDR3 reads CASSYRRGEQYF. CDR3 DNA sequence: TGTGCCAGCAGTTACCGCAGGGGCGAGCAGTACTTC. V and J are TRBV6-5 and TRBJ2-7; a possible D gene is TRBD1 (6 bases). Between the trimmed V and J ends, which lost 2 bases and 6 bases, there was a span of 8 bases. The CDR3 has 12 residues. Germline assignment: CDR1 MNHEY and CDR2 SVGAGI.

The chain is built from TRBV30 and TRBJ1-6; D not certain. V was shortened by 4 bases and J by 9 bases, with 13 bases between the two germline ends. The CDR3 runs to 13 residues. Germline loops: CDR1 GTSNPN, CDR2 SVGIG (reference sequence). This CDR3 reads CAWNSFGVSPLHF. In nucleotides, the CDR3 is TGTGCCTGGAATAGTTTCGGAGTTTCACCCCTCCACTTT.

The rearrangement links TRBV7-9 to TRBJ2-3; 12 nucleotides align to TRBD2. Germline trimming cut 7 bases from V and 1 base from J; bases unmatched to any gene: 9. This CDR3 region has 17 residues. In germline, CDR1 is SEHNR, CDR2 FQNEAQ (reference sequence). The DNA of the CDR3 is TGTGCCAGCATCCCCCCGGGACTAGCGGGTGGCACAGATACGCAGTATTTT. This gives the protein CASIPPGLAGGTDTQYF. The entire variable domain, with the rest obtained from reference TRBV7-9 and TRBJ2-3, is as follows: DTGVSQNPRHKITKRGQNVTFRCDPISEHNRLYWYRQTLGQGPEFLTYFQNEAQLEKSRLLSDRFSAERPKGSFSTLEIQRTEQGDSAMYLCASIPPGLAGGTDTQYFGPGTRLTVL.

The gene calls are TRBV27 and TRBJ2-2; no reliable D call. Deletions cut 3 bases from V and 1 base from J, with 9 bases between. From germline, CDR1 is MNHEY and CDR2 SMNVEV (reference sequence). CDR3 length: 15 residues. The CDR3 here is CASSFSPVNTGELFF. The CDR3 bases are TGTGCCAGCAGTTTCTCGCCGGTGAACACCGGGGAGCTGTTTTTT.

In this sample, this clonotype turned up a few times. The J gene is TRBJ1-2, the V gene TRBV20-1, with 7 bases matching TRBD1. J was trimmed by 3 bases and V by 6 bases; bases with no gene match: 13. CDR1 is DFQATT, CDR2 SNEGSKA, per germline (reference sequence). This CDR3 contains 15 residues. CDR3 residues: CSARRGGSPYYGYTF. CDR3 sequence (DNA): TGCAGTGCGCGCAGAGGGGGCTCCCCCTACTATGGCTACACCTTC.

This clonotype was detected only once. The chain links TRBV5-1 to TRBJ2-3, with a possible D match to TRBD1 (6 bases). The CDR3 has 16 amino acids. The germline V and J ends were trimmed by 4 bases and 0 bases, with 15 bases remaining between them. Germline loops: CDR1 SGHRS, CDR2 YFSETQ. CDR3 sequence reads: CASSNPKGESTDTQYF. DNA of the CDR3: TGCGCCAGCAGCAATCCCAAGGGGGAAAGCACAGATACGCAGTATTTT.

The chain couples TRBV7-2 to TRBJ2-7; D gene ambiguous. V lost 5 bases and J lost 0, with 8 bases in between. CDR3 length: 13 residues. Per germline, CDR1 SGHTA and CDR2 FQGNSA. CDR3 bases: TGTGCCAGCAGCCCGCCAATCTCCTACGAGCAGTACTTC. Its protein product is CASSPPISYEQYF.

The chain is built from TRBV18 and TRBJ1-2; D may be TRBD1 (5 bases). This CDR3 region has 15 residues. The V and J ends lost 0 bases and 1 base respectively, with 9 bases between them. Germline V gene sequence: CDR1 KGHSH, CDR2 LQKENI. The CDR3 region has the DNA TGTGCCAGCTCACCACCCCCAGGGTTTAACTATGGCTACACCTTC. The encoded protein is CASSPPPGFNYGYTF.

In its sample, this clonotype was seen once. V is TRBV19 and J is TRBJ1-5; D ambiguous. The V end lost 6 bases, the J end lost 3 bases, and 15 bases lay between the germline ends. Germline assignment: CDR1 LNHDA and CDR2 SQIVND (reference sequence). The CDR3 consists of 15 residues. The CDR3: CASRPGGELNQPQHF. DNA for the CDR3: TGTGCCAGTAGGCCGGGTGGGGAGCTCAATCAGCCCCAGCATTTT.

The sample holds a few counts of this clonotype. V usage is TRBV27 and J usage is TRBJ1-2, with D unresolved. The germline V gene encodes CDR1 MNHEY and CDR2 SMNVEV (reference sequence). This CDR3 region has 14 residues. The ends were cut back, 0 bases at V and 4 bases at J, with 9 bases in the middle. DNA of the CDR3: TGTGCCAGCAGTTTATCGGGCCGGATCTATGGCTACACCTTC. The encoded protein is CASSLSGRIYGYTF.

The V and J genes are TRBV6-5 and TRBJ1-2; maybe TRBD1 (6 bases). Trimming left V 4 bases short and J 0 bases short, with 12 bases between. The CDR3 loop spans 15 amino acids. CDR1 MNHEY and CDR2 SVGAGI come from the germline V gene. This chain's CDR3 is CASSSRGHTNYGYTF. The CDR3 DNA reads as TGTGCCAGCAGTTCCAGGGGTCACACTAACTATGGCTACACCTTC.

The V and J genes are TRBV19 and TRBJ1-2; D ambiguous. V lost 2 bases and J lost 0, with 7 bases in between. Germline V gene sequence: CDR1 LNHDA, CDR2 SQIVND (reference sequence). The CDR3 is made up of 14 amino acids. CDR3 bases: TGTGCCAGTAGTATAACCGACCCTAACTATGGCTACACCTTC. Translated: CASSITDPNYGYTF.

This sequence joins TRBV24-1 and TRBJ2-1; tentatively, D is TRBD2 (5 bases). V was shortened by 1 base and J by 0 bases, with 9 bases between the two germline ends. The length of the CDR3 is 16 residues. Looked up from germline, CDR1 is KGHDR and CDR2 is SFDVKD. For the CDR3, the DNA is TGTGCCACCAGTGATTTCGCGGGTAGCTCCTACAATGAGCAGTTCTTC. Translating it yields CATSDFAGSSYNEQFF.

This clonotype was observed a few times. In DNA, the CDR3 is TGTGCCAGCAGCCAGGGCCCTGAAGCTTTCTTT. Protein: CASSQGPEAFF. The chain employs TRBV7-9 and TRBJ1-1; D is possibly TRBD1 (5 bases). Germline CDR1 reads SEHNR; CDR2 reads FQNEAQ (reference sequence). Trimming cost V 5 bases and J 6 bases, with 7 bases left between them. This CDR3 is 11 amino acids long.

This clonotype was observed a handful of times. The CDR3 region is CSAPGLAGAETQYF. The CDR3 DNA is TGCAGTGCCCCCGGACTAGCGGGGGCGGAGACCCAGTACTTC. V usage is TRBV20-1 and J usage is TRBJ2-5, with 13 bases that match TRBD2. CDR1 is DFQATT, CDR2 SNEGSKA, per germline (reference sequence). The V segment lost 6 bases and the J segment 5 bases; nucleotides outside the gene matches: 6. The CDR3 spans 14 residues.